This T cell receptor beta chain was retrieved from a study of blood T cell repertoires in COVID-19. Worth noting for this clone: This sample also contains other DNA sequences that code for the same CDR3.

Only in-frame clones appear in the TCRdb table, and some are missing; sequencing was by immunoSEQ multiplex PCR. The sample comprises more than 250,000 clones, 86% of which are singletons, and 3.6% rests with the top ten. The germline CDR1 and CDR2 sequences are MGHRA and YSYEKL. V was cut by 1 base and J by 1 base, with 4 bases left in between. There are 13 residues in the CDR3. The V gene is TRBV4-1, the J gene TRBJ1-1; unclear D gene. Sequences were obtained from peripheral blood. The sequence came from a man between 18 and 35 years old with active or convalescent COVID-19. In nucleotides, the CDR3 is TGCGCCAGCAGCCAAGGAGGGAACACTGAAGCTTTCTTT. The encoded protein is CASSQGGNTEAFF.